These 2 T cell receptor beta chains share one sample of origin, sequenced in a study of shared clonotypes between healthy human individuals. Sequencing used immunoSEQ multiplex PCR; TCRdb keeps in-frame clones, though not all of them. The profile shows millions of clones, approximately 94% of them singletons. As defined, naive CD8 cells were CD45RO-negative and positively selected for CCR7, with terminally differentiated effector memory CD45RA+ cells excluded. The sample was naive CD8+ T cells from PBMCs. The receptors come from a man between 18 and 29 years old in good health. Some clones in this sample may be carry-over from other donors' samples.

The genes are TRBV29-1 and TRBJ2-1, with 11 nucleotides matching TRBD2. The CDR3 is 14 residues long. CDR1 is SQVTM and CDR2 is ANQGSEA in the germline V gene. J lost 5 bases, V lost 7 bases, and 7 bases had no gene match. CDR3 sequence: CSAPLAGGNNEQFF. The CDR3 DNA reads TGCAGCGCGCCCCTAGCGGGAGGAAACAATGAGCAGTTCTTC.

The chain combines TRBV19 with TRBJ1-2, with D maybe TRBD1 (5 bases). CDR3 length: 18 amino acids. CDR1 is LNHDA and CDR2 is SQIVND in the germline V gene (reference sequence). Trimming removed 5 bases from V and 0 bases from J, with 22 bases in between. In DNA, the CDR3 is TGTGCCAGTAGTCCCTCCCCCGGGACGGCCCTAGCTAACTATGGCTACACCTTC. It specifies CASSPSPGTALANYGYTF.